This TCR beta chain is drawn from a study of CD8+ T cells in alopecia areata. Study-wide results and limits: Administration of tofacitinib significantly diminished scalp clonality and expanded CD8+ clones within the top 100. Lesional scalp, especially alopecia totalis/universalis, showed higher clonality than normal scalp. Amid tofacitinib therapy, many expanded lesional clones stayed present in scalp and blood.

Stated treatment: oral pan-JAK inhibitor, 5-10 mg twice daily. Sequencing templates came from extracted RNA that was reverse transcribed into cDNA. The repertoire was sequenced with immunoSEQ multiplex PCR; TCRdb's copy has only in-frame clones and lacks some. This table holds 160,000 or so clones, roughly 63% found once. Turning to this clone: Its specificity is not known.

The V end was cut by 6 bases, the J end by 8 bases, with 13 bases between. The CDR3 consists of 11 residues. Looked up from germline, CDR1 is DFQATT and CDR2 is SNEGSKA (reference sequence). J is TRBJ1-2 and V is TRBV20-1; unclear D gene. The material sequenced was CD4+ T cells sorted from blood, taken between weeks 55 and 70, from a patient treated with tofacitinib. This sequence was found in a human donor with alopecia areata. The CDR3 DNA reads TGCAGTGCCTCCCTGGACGGAGGCTACACCTTC. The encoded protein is CSASLDGGYTF.